The present T cell receptor beta chain was sequenced within a study of T cells in Graves' hyperthyroidism and ophthalmopathy. The hyperthyroidism patients had all been newly diagnosed, and their disease duration was under 2 months. Their ages ranged from 18 to 65 years. From 10 ml of fresh peripheral blood, PBMCs were isolated. This clonotype was counted at least ten times. There are 11 residues in the CDR3. The V segment lost 5 bases and the J segment 12 bases; nucleotides outside the gene matches: 5. Authors of the study amplified TCR beta CDR3 regions from RNA transcripts. Researchers ran a first-round RT-PCR on the TCR CDR3 using the HTBI primer set. TCRdb re-called the multiplex PCR reads with MiXCR, one entry per CDR3 protein. The sample has around 340,000 distinct CDR3 sequences, roughly 18% seen once.

Sequencing input: blood. V usage is TRBV12-3 or TRBV12-4 and J usage is TRBJ1-1, with TRBD1 identical over 8 bases. This sequence originates from a woman in her forties or fifties with Graves' hyperthyroidism. DNA for the CDR3: TGTGCCAGCAGTCAGGGGGCGGAAACTTTCTTT. Amino acids: CASSQGAETFF.